These T cell receptor beta chains were read from a single sample in a study of blood T cells in healthy people across ages. TCRdb used MiXCR to reprocess the 5' RACE reads, holding one entry per CDR3 protein. The table has 1.5 million or so distinct CDR3 sequences, 42% seen once; the top ten hold approximately 7.9%. The specimen was blood. These receptors were taken from a woman under 30 in good health. Both conserved end residues are part of each CDR3. The order of the fields is clone size, V gene, J gene, D gene, CDR3 DNA, CDR3 protein. The D gene is left open where the match is weak. Rows may omit the clone size; those that give it use once, few, many or a size class.

.	TRBV7-9	TRBJ1-4	.	TGTGCCAGCAGCTACTTGGACTCAACTAATGAAAAACTGTTTTTT	CASSYLDSTNEKLFF
few	TRBV11-2	TRBJ2-7	TRBD2	TGTGCCAGCAGCTTAGGGACTAGCGGGGGGAGCTCCTACGAGCAGTACTTC	CASSLGTSGGSSYEQYF
once	TRBV6-6	TRBJ2-3	.	TGTGCCAGCAGTACCTGGGGCTTCACAGATACGCAGTATTTT	CASSTWGFTDTQYF
few	TRBV20-1	TRBJ2-7	.	TGCAGTGCTAGAGCTTCCCGGGTCTCACATGGCCCCTACGAGCAGTACTTC	CSARASRVSHGPYEQYF
.	TRBV6-4	TRBJ2-7	TRBD2	TGTGCCAGCAGTCGCGGACTAGGCGTAGCACATGAGCAGTACTTC	CASSRGLGVAHEQYF
.	TRBV5-1	TRBJ2-4	.	TGCGCCAGCAGCCGGACTCTAGCGTATCAAGACACCCAGTACTTC	CASSRTLAYQDTQYF
few	TRBV2	TRBJ1-2	.	TGTGCCAGCAGTCTCCAGGGAGTGACCTATGGCTACACCTTC	CASSLQGVTYGYTF
.	TRBV20-1	TRBJ2-5	TRBD2	TGCAGTGCCAGACTAGCGGGAGACCCCGGAGAGACCCAGTACTTC	CSARLAGDPGETQYF
.	TRBV20-1	TRBJ2-3	.	TGCAGTGCTACAAGTCAGGGATCGGGCACAGATACGCAGTATTTT	CSATSQGSGTDTQYF
few	TRBV12-3/TRBV12-4	TRBJ2-3	TRBD1	TGTGCCAGCAGTTTAGAGGGGGCCGGAGATACGCAGTATTTT	CASSLEGAGDTQYF
many	TRBV3-1	TRBJ2-7	.	TGTGCCAGCAGCCAAGGAGCGGGCGGTGGATACGAGCAGTACTTC	CASSQGAGGGYEQYF
few	TRBV2	TRBJ2-3	TRBD1	TGTGCCAGCACCGGGACAGGGGACCTCATAACTGACACAGATACGCAGTATTTT	CASTGTGDLITDTDTQYF
few	TRBV29-1	TRBJ2-1	.	TGCAGCGTTGAAGATCTCGTGGATGAGCAGTTCTTC	CSVEDLVDEQFF
.	TRBV27	TRBJ1-5	.	TGTGCCAGCAGTTGGGGGGGGTATCAGCCCCAGCATTTT	CASSWGGYQPQHF
.	TRBV28	TRBJ2-3	.	TGTGCCAGTCGAGGGGGGAGTGTAGATACGCAGTATTTT	CASRGGSVDTQYF
few	TRBV3-1	TRBJ2-1	.	TGTGCCAGCAGCCAAGCGGGCTCGGCCCCCTACAATGAGCAGTTCTTC	CASSQAGSAPYNEQFF
.	TRBV20-1	TRBJ2-1	.	TGCAGTGCTAGTGATCGCTCCTACAATGAGCAGTTCTTC	CSASDRSYNEQFF
.	TRBV6-2/TRBV6-3	TRBJ2-1	TRBD2	TGTGCCAGCAGCCCCGGGACTAGCGGGAGGGCCAGAGAGCAGTTCTTC	CASSPGTSGRAREQFF
.	TRBV20-1	TRBJ2-5	.	TGCAGTACTAGCCAACGGACAAAGTATGGGGGCCAAGAAGAGACCCAGTACTTC	CSTSQRTKYGGQEETQYF
once	TRBV30	TRBJ2-7	TRBD2	TGTGCCTGGAGTGTATGGACTAGCGGGACCTACGAGCAGTACTTC	CAWSVWTSGTYEQYF
few	TRBV6-4	TRBJ1-2	TRBD1	TGTGCCAGCGGGGACGGGACAGGGGTCAAGGGCTACACCTTC	CASGDGTGVKGYTF
.	TRBV10-2	TRBJ1-5	.	TGCGCCAGCAGTGACATCGCGGAGTTCAATCAGCCCCAGCATTTT	CASSDIAEFNQPQHF
.	TRBV20-1	TRBJ2-1	TRBD2	TGCAGTGCTAGGCCCCGCAGCCTGGCGGGAGTAGGTGAGCAGTTCTTC	CSARPRSLAGVGEQFF
.	TRBV29-1	TRBJ1-2	TRBD1	TGCAGCGTTCCTGGACAGGGGGCGATCGGCTACACCTTC	CSVPGQGAIGYTF
few	TRBV10-3	TRBJ2-7	.	TGTGCCATCAGTGAGCAGGACTCCTACGAGCAGTACTTC	CAISEQDSYEQYF
.	TRBV13	TRBJ1-1	.	TGTGCCAGCCATCCAAACTCTCCCGGGGGGAGGGGCGGTGAAGCTTTCTTT	CASHPNSPGGRGGEAFF
few	TRBV10-3	TRBJ2-2	.	TGTGCCATCAGTGAGATGACACCCGGGGAGCTGTTTTTT	CAISEMTPGELFF
.	TRBV11-2	TRBJ2-1	TRBD2	TGTGCCAGCAGCTTAATACAGACTAGCGGGGGGCCCGGGGAGCAGTTCTTC	CASSLIQTSGGPGEQFF
few	TRBV12-3/TRBV12-4	TRBJ1-5	.	TGTGCCAGCAGTTTTGGCGGTGCTCAGCCCCAGCATTTT	CASSFGGAQPQHF
few	TRBV6-1	TRBJ2-7	.	TGTGCCAGCAGTGAATTGGGCATAGCCTACGAGCAGTACTTC	CASSELGIAYEQYF
few	TRBV7-9	TRBJ1-2	.	TGTGCCAGCAGCTTTATTCAGGGGCTACGGGACTATGGCTACACCTTC	CASSFIQGLRDYGYTF
few	TRBV6-5	TRBJ1-5	.	TGTGCCAGCAGTTACTCACCGTCGGGGGGTCAGCCCCAGCATTTT	CASSYSPSGGQPQHF
few	TRBV11-2	TRBJ1-6	TRBD1	TGTGCCAGCAGCCCACAGGGGGCGCGGGAACCCCTCCACTTT	CASSPQGAREPLHF
.	TRBV20-1	TRBJ1-1	TRBD1	TGCAGTGCTACGGACAGGGGGGACACTGAAGCTTTCTTT	CSATDRGDTEAFF
many	TRBV5-1	TRBJ1-2	.	TGCGCCAGCAGCCGAGACGAAGTCTATGGCTACACCTTC	CASSRDEVYGYTF
.	TRBV2	TRBJ2-2	.	TGTGCCAGCAGCGCAAACGACGCGCATACCGGGGAGCTGTTTTTT	CASSANDAHTGELFF